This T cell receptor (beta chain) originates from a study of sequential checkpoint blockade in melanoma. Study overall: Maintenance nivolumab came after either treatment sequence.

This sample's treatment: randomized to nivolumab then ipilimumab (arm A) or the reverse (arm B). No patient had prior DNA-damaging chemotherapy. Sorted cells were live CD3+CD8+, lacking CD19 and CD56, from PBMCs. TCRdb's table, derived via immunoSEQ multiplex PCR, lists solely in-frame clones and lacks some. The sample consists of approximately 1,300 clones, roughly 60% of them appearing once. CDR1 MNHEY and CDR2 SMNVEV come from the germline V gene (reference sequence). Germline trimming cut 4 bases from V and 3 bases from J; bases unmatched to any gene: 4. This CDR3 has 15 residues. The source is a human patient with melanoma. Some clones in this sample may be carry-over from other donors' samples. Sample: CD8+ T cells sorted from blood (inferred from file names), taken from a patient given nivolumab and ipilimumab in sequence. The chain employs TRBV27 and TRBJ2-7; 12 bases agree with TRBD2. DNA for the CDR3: TGTGCCAGCAGTTCCCGGACTAGCGGGGTCTACGAGCAGTACTTC. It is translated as CASSSRTSGVYEQYF.